This TCR beta chain was sequenced for a study of post-analysis software for immune sequencing data. Study findings and constraints: Samples prepared in the same batch strongly co-clustered by F measure. Controls had significantly higher normalized Chao1 diversity than multiple sclerosis patients.

Unique molecular identifiers were built into the TCR beta cDNA libraries. TCRdb processed the PCR reads anew with MiXCR; each CDR3 protein has one entry. The table shows about 820,000 distinct CDR3 sequences, with roughly 50% occurring only once. This clonotype has only a few counts. Its antigen is still unknown. The sequence derives from a girl under 18 with multiple sclerosis. The sequenced sample was blood.

The CDR3 nucleotides are TGCAGTGCCCTTAGCGTATCTAGCACAGATACGCAGTATTTT. This encodes CSALSVSSTDTQYF. The chain carries TRBV20-1 and TRBJ2-3; D is possibly TRBD2 (5 bases). This CDR3 comprises 14 residues. Per the germline V gene, CDR1 is DFQATT and CDR2 is SNEGSKA (reference sequence). V dropped 6 bases and J dropped 0 bases, with 13 bases sitting between them.